The entry below gives a single T cell receptor (beta chain) sequence along with its context. Antigen: not known. This sample was included in a study of T cells in Graves' hyperthyroidism and ophthalmopathy. Study-level information: The authors collected peripheral blood at initial diagnosis, before any treatment. Study conclusions and caveats: The majority of expanded thyroid clonotypes above 0.001 also appeared in blood.

CDR1 and CDR2 (germline): SEHNR, FQNEAQ (reference sequence). V was cut by 11 bases and J by 0 bases, with 12 bases left in between. The CDR3 is 13 amino acids. Patients between 18 and 65 years old had hyperthyroidism, newly diagnosed and lasting under 2 months. PBMCs were collected from a 10 ml volume of fresh peripheral blood. TCR beta CDR3 sequences were amplified from RNA transcripts. First-round RT-PCR targeting the TCR CDR3 was performed with the HTBI primer set. TCRdb ran MiXCR on the multiplex PCR reads and lists one entry per CDR3 protein. The profile shows fewer than 400,000 distinct CDR3 sequences, approximately 14% of them singletons.

The rearrangement joins TRBV7-9 to TRBJ2-3, with unresolved D. Specimen: blood. This receptor was taken from a woman under 30 with Graves' hyperthyroidism that later progressed to Graves' ophthalmopathy. CDR3 loop: CAARSASTDTQYF. For the CDR3, the DNA is TGTGCCGCCCGGTCCGCTAGCACAGATACGCAGTATTTT.